In this sample, the clone carrying this T cell receptor beta chain turned up a few times. What it binds is not known. This record belongs to a study of beta chain features in type 1 diabetes. Broader study findings: Although PCR might favor shorter templates, it would do so equally in patients and controls. When Type 1 diabetes patients were examined, their TCRB CDR3s proved moderately but significantly shorter in all four CD4+ subsets. Possibly, sequencing cDNA over-represented cells that had high TCR expression levels. The question of HLA type influencing TCRB rearrangement was one that remained unresolved here.

Trimming cost V 10 bases and J 3 bases; bases outside gene matches: 3. This CDR3 spans 12 amino acids. The germline gives CDR1 LNHDA, CDR2 SQIVND (reference sequence). Investigators reverse transcribed all isolated RNA, so they sequenced expressed TCRB transcripts. TCRdb's table, derived via immunoSEQ multiplex PCR, lists solely in-frame clones and lacks some. The sample lists a few hundred thousand clones, about a sixth occurring once. Source material: naive CD4+ T cells from blood. The sequence came from a man aged 30-40 years with type 1 diabetes. The chain recombines TRBV19 with TRBJ2-7; TRBD2 matches 10 bases. The CDR3 protein is CATLAGDYEQYF. The CDR3 DNA reads TGTGCCACCCTAGCGGGAGACTACGAGCAGTACTTC.